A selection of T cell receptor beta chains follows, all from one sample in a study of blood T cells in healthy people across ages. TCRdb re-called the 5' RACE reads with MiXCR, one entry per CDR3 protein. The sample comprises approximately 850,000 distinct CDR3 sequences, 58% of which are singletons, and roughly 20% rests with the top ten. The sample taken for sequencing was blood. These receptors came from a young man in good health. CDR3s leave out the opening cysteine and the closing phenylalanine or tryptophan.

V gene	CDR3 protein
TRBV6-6	ASSAGAYGYT
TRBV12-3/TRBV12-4	ASSLSTLSSYNEQF
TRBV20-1	SAPGTGPYNEQF
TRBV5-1	ASSSIGSSGRDEQF
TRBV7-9	ASSSNGAGRDKNIQY
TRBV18	ASSPFDATNEKLF
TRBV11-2	ASSFGYGGYGYT
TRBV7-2	ASSSGLALREQY
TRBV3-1	ASSQGTASGTEAF
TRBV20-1	SADGTSGGAVNEQF
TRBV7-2	ASSPEQGQAF
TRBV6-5	ASSYVDSTDTQY
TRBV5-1	ASSPQVGAPLEQY
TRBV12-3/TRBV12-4	ASSHGGATNEKLF
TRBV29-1	SVVGTSRETQY
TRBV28	ASSSTSAQY
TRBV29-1	SVTTGGGFQETQY
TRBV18	ASSPRVPGQITNQPQH
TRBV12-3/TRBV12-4	ASSVEGYHNEQF
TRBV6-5	ASSGLALLNEQY
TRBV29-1	SVPGAVNTEAF
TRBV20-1	SATLAGLEQF
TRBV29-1	SVGGGDRNNEQF
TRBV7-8	ASSSSVVLPPPEQF
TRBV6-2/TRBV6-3	ASSYSDRVQTQY
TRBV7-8	ASSPPGALYEQY
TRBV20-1	SAFEGGPGSQY
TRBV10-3	AISDRSRAQETQY
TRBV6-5	ASSSGQGAGYGYT
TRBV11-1	ASSHVWATMDSKETF
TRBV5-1	ASSWDGAKNIQY
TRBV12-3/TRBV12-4	ASSLYSGGIYEQY
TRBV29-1	SVRPGTGWQETQY
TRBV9	ASSVVLDTQY
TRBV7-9	ASSFVGTNYGYT
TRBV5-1	ASSLDRVYDEQY
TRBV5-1	ASSSGLPAGGPGELF
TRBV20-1	SARVVGSNSYEQF
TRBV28	ASRWTGTFTEAF
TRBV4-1	ASSQAVGRGQTYEQY
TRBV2	ASVALEETQY
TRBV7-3	VSSVSGQVTDTQY
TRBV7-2	ASSLFRAGRGNEQF
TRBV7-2	ASSLPQAYEQY
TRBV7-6	ASSPSGGAVDTQY
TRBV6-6	ASSYLFGRAEAF
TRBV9	ASSDGTVGETQY
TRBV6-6	ASSYSRGRTEAF
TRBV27	ASPNRDRGASTDTQY
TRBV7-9	ASSAVGAQY
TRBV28	ASSFAGGTETQY
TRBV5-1	ASTVLGTQY
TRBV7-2	ASSLPARGQY
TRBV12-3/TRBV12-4	ATSTGIYEQY
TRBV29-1	SVELGLHGEQY
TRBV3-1	ASSGNDEQY
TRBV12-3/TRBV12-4	ATQRGQGGTEAF
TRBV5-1	ASSATSVAKNIQY
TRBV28	ASSLYAGGAGETQY
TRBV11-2	ASSLRLAGVLNEQF